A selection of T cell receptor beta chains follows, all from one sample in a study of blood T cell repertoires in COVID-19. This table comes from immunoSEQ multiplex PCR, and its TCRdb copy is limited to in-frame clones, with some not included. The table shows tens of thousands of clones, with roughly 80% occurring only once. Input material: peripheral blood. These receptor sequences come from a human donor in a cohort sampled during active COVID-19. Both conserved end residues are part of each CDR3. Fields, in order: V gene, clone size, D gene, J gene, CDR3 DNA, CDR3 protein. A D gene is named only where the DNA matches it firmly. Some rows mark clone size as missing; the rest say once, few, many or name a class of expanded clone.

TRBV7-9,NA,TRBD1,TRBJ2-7,TGTGCCAGCAGCTTAGGGGGACAGGGTACGGACGAGCAGTACTTC,CASSLGGQGTDEQYF
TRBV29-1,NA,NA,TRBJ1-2,TGCAGCGCCTCGACAGGCGCCTATGGCTACACCTTC,CSASTGAYGYTF
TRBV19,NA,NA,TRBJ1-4,TGTGCCAGTAGTAGGCAGTCTGCAACTAATGAAAAACTGTTTTTT,CASSRQSATNEKLFF
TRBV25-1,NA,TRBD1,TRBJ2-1,TGTGCCAGCAGTGAACTGGTCTTACAGGGGGGTTTCGATGAGCAGTTCTTC,CASSELVLQGGFDEQFF
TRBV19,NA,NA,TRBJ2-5,TGTGCCAGTAGTATAGGGCCACAACAAGAGACCCAGTACTTC,CASSIGPQQETQYF
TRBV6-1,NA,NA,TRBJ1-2,TGTGCCAGCAGTGAAGGGCTGAACTATGGCTACACCTTC,CASSEGLNYGYTF
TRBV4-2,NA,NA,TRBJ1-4,TGTGCCAGCAGCCAAGAACCCGAGGAAAAACTGTTTTTT,CASSQEPEEKLFF
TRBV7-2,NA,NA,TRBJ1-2,TGTGCCAGCAGCTTTTTGACAGAGGGCTACACCTTC,CASSFLTEGYTF
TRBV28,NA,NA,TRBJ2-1,TGTGCCAGCTGGAGGTCCTACAATGAGCAGTTCTTC,CASWRSYNEQFF
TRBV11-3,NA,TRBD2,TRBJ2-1,TGTGCCAGCAGCTTGGGGACTAGCTCCCATGAGCAGTTCTTC,CASSLGTSSHEQFF
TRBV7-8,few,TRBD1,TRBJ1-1,TGTGCCAGCACCGCCTCCGGGACAGCGGTGAACACTGAAGCTTTCTTT,CASTASGTAVNTEAFF
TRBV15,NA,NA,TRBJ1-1,TGTGCCACCAGCAGTCCCCCCGGACACTTGAACACTGAAGCTTTCTTT,CATSSPPGHLNTEAFF
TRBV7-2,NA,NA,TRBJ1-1,TGTGCCAGCAGCTTAGAAGGGGGGGCGCGAGCTTTCTTT,CASSLEGGARAFF
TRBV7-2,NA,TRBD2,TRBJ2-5,TGTGCCAGCAGCTCCCGGACTAGCGGGGAGGCGCCCCAGTACTTC,CASSSRTSGEAPQYF
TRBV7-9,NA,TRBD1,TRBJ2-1,TGTGCCAGCAGCATAGGACAGGGTTCTCCATACAATGAGCAGTTCTTC,CASSIGQGSPYNEQFF
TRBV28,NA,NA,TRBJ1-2,TGTGCCAGCAGTTCCCTAAGGGGGGGGTATGGCTACACCTTC,CASSSLRGGYGYTF
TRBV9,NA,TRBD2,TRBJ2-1,TGTGCCAGCAGTTTCATTGGGACTAGCGGGAGCGATGAGCAGTTCTTC,CASSFIGTSGSDEQFF
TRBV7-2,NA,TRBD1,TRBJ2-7,TGTGCCAGCAGCTTCGCCGGGACAGGGGGCCACGAGCAGTACTTC,CASSFAGTGGHEQYF
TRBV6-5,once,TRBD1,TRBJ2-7,TGTGCCAGCAGTAGACAATCGACAGGGCAGGGGGAGCAGTACTTC,CASSRQSTGQGEQYF
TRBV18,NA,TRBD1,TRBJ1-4,TGTGCCAGCTCACCCACAGGGGGTGAAAAACTGTTTTTT,CASSPTGGEKLFF
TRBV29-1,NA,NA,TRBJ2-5,TGCAGCGCCGAGATCCGGGGGTCCCAGTACTTC,CSAEIRGSQYF
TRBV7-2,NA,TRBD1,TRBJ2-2,TGTGCCAGCAGCTTATCCGGGACAGACACCGGGGAGCTGTTTTTT,CASSLSGTDTGELFF
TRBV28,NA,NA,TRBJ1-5,TGTGCCAGCAGTTTTTCAGGATATAGCAATCAGCCCCAGCATTTT,CASSFSGYSNQPQHF
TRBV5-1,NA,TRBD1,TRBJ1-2,TGCGCCAGCAGCCCATCACAGGGGACCGGCTATGGCTACACCTTC,CASSPSQGTGYGYTF
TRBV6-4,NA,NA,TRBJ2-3,TGTGCCAGCAGTGTAGACAGGTTCAGAGATACGCAGTATTTT,CASSVDRFRDTQYF
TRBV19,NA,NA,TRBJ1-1,TGTGCCAGTAGTATAACGGGTTTGGCTTTCTTT,CASSITGLAFF
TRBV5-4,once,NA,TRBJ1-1,TGTGCCAGCAGCACGGGAGGTCGCAGTATGAACACTGAAGCTTTCTTT,CASSTGGRSMNTEAFF
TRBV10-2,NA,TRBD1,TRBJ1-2,TGCGCCAGCAGCGAGTTAGGGACAGTGGAGAGTCGCGGCTACACCTTC,CASSELGTVESRGYTF
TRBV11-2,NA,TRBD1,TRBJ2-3,TGTGCCAGCAGCCAGACAGGGTTTAAGGCAGATACGCAGTATTTT,CASSQTGFKADTQYF
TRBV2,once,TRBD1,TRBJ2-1,TGTGCCAGCAGTGAGGAACAGGGGTCCTACAATGAGCAGTTCTTC,CASSEEQGSYNEQFF
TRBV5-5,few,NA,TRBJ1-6,TGTGCCAGCAGCGCTGCGGGGGGCACGGATGGTTCACCCCTCCACTTT,CASSAAGGTDGSPLHF
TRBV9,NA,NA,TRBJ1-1,TGTGCCAGCAGCGTAGGGAGTTTGGGGAACACTGAAGCTTTCTTT,CASSVGSLGNTEAFF
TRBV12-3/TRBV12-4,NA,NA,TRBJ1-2,TGTGCCAGCAGGCCACCTACGGGTGGCTACACCTTC,CASRPPTGGYTF
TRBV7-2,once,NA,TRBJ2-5,TGTGCCAGCAGCTTAGCTCTAATGTCGGAGACCCAGTACTTC,CASSLALMSETQYF
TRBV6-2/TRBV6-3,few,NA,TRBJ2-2,TGTGCCAGCAGTTACGCTTCAGTTACCGGGGAGCTGTTTTTT,CASSYASVTGELFF
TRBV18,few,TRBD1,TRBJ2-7,TGTGCCAGCTCACCAAAGGGACAGAGCTACGAGCAGTACTTC,CASSPKGQSYEQYF
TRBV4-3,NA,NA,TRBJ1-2,TGCGCCAGCAGCCAAGAAGGGAACAGGGCTGGCTACACCTTC,CASSQEGNRAGYTF